Below, 10 T cell receptor beta chains from the same sample are listed, as sequenced in a study of T-cell reconstitution after alpha-beta-depleted transplantation in children. Unique molecular identifiers were built into the TCRbeta library. TCRdb reanalysed the PCR reads using MiXCR and keeps one entry per CDR3 protein. Of approximately 210,000 distinct CDR3 sequences listed, about 15% are singletons. The sequencing used PBMCs from the stem cell graft donor, collected from the stem cell graft. The receptors were sampled from a human donor who donated a stem cell graft to a child with acute lymphoblastic leukemia.

This clonotype was counted at least ten times. This chain links TRBV29-1 with TRBJ1-1, with a tentative D call TRBD1 (5 bases). The CDR3 has 17 residues. Germline V gene data show CDR1 as SQVTM and CDR2 as ANQGSEA. Trimming took off 6 bases at V and 3 bases at J, with 26 bases between the two ends. The CDR3 protein is CSVISLGTLAGDTEAFF. DNA for the CDR3: TGCAGCGTAATAAGTCTAGGGACTCTGGCCGGGGACACTGAAGCTTTCTTT.

This clonotype came up many times. The rearrangement joins TRBV7-9 to TRBJ1-6; D is possibly TRBD1 (5 bases). CDR3 length equals 15 residues. V was pared by 5 bases and J by 7 bases, with 15 bases between. In germline, CDR1 is SEHNR, CDR2 FQNEAQ (reference sequence). This CDR3 is CASSPTGLTNSPLHF. The CDR3 DNA reads as TGTGCCAGCAGCCCCACGGGACTGACGAATTCACCCCTCCACTTT. The complete variable domain, with remaining parts taken from reference TRBV7-9 and TRBJ1-6, reads DTGVSQNPRHKITKRGQNVTFRCDPISEHNRLYWYRQTLGQGPEFLTYFQNEAQLEKSRLLSDRFSAERPKGSFSTLEIQRTEQGDSAMYLCASSPTGLTNSPLHFGNGTRLTVT.

This clonotype was recorded at least ten times. V and J are TRBV11-2 and TRBJ2-3; 9 bases align to TRBD2. The germline V gene has CDR1 SGHAT and CDR2 FQNNGV. The CDR3 contains 15 residues. Trimming at V came to 5 bases and at J to 0 bases, leaving 3 bases not matched to a gene. Written as DNA, the CDR3 is TGTGCCAGCAGCCAAACTAGCGGGAGCACAGATACGCAGTATTTT. Protein: CASSQTSGSTDTQYF.

This clonotype was found many times. V is TRBV27 and J is TRBJ2-1, with 12 bases that match TRBD2. Germline V CDR1 and CDR2: MNHEY, SMNVEV (reference sequence). The CDR3 runs to 14 residues. Losses at the gene ends were 6 bases for V and 8 bases for J; bases not matched to a gene: 5. For the CDR3, the DNA is TGTGCCAGCAGGACTAGCGGGAGAGGTCATGAGCAGTTCTTC. Translated: CASRTSGRGHEQFF.

Many counts were recorded for this clonotype. The chain links TRBV12-3 or TRBV12-4 to TRBJ1-1, with D maybe TRBD1 (5 bases). The CDR3 has 13 residues. Trimming left V 6 bases short and J 0 bases short, with 8 bases between. The CDR3 DNA reads as TGTGCCAGCAGAGGGACGGTGAACACTGAAGCTTTCTTT. Translating it yields CASRGTVNTEAFF.

This clonotype occurred many times. J is TRBJ1-1 and V is TRBV4-1, with TRBD1 as a possible D gene (6 bases). The CDR3 has 14 amino acids. V was pared by 2 bases and J by 4 bases, with 11 bases between. In germline, CDR1 is MGHRA, CDR2 YSYEKL. The CDR3: CASSQSGVRTEAFF. The CDR3 nucleotides are TGCGCCAGCAGCCAATCAGGGGTTCGCACTGAAGCTTTCTTT.

This clonotype has a count of ten or more. The CDR3 protein is CASSQGEKLFF. The CDR3 DNA follows: TGCGCCAGCAGCCAAGGTGAAAAACTGTTTTTT. The rearrangement uses TRBV4-1 and TRBJ1-4; D unresolved. V lost 1 base and J lost 7, with 1 base in between. Germline assignment: CDR1 MGHRA and CDR2 YSYEKL. The CDR3 has 11 residues.

There are many counts of this clonotype. The rearrangement joins TRBV20-1 to TRBJ2-7; D might be TRBD1 (5 bases). In germline, CDR1 is DFQATT, CDR2 SNEGSKA (reference sequence). Trimming pared 1 base from V and 4 bases from J, leaving 8 bases between. The CDR3 covers 12 residues. CDR3 nucleotide sequence: TGCAGTGCTAGAGCTGACAGTTACGAGCAGTACTTC. Protein sequence: CSARADSYEQYF.

There are many counts of this clonotype. V is TRBV7-8 and J is TRBJ1-4; D might be TRBD1 (6 bases). V was shortened by 1 base and J by 0 bases, with 9 bases between the two germline ends. Germline CDR1 reads SGHVS; CDR2 reads FQNEAQ. This CDR3 region has 16 residues. The CDR3 spells CASSLVRTATNEKLFF. CDR3 nucleotides: TGTGCCAGCAGCTTAGTTAGGACAGCAACTAATGAAAAACTGTTTTTT.

A few counts support this clonotype. This chain links TRBV12-3 or TRBV12-4 with TRBJ1-4; D is uncertain. The V end was cut by 4 bases, the J end by 13 bases, with 16 bases between. This CDR3 is built from 13 residues. For the CDR3, the DNA is TGTGCCAGCAGTTCCCGACGGAAAATGAGACTGTTTTTT. Translation: CASSSRRKMRLFF.